These 3 T cell receptor beta chains came from one sample sequenced in a study of T-cell reconstitution after alpha-beta-depleted transplantation in children. Molecular barcoding with unique molecular identifiers was used for the TCRbeta library. TCRdb redid the calling of the PCR reads with MiXCR, one entry per CDR3 protein. The profile covers about 340,000 distinct CDR3 sequences, with about 14% appearing a single time and about 4% taken by the ten largest. The sequencing used PBMCs, collected from the stem cell graft. The source of these receptors is a human donor who donated a stem cell graft to a child with Fanconi anemia.

This clonotype was observed a handful of times. This sequence joins TRBV7-8 and TRBJ1-5; the D is unclear. Trimming took 6 bases from V and 7 from J, leaving 19 bases between them. Germline values: CDR1 SGHVS, CDR2 FQNEAQ. This CDR3 region has 15 residues. The CDR3 nucleotides read TGTGCCAGCAGTCGCACACCTTTTGGCCAACAGCCCCAGCATTTT. Its protein is CASSRTPFGQQPQHF.

This clonotype was recorded many times. This sequence joins TRBV5-1 and TRBJ1-2; no definite D call. V was shortened by 4 bases and J by 1 base, with 11 bases between the two germline ends. The germline gives CDR1 SGHRS, CDR2 YFSETQ. The CDR3 extends over 14 amino acids. CDR3 DNA: TGCGCCAGCAGCCCCTCGGCGGGTAACTATGGCTACACCTTC. This encodes CASSPSAGNYGYTF.

In this sample, this clonotype turned up a few times. J is TRBJ1-1 and V is TRBV6-1, with D maybe TRBD1 (6 bases). CDR3 length: 13 residues. Deletions cut 6 bases from V and 3 bases from J, with 11 bases between. In germline, CDR1 is MNHNS, CDR2 SASEGT. The CDR3 DNA sequence: TGTGCCAGCAGCCTCAGGACAGACACTGAAGCTTTCTTT. This gives the protein CASSLRTDTEAFF.